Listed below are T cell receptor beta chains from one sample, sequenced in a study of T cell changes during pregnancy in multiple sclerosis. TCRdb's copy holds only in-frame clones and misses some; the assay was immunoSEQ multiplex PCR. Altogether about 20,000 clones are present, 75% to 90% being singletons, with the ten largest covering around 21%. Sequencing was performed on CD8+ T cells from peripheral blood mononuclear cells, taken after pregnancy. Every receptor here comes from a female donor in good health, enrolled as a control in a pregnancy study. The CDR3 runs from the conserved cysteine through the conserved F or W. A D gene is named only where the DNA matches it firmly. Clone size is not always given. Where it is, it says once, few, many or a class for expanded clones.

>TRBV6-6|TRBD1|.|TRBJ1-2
CASTSSRGLPQHGYTF
TGTGCCAGCACCTCGAGCAGGGGGCTACCACAACATGGCTACACCTTC
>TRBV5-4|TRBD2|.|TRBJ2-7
CASTDVSGASYEQYF
TGTGCCAGCACCGATGTTAGCGGGGCCTCCTACGAGCAGTACTTC
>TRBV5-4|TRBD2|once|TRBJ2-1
CATTGDSGSYNEQFF
TGTGCCACCACGGGGGATAGCGGGAGTTACAATGAGCAGTTCTTC
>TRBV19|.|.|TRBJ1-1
CASSTWTYTEAFF
TGTGCCAGTAGTACCTGGACTTACACTGAAGCTTTCTTT
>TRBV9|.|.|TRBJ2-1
CASSEPGGRISAPQFF
TGTGCCAGCAGCGAGCCCGGGGGAAGGATCTCGGCTCCCCAGTTCTTC
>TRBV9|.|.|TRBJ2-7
CASSVGGGAMSEQYF
TGTGCCAGCAGCGTAGGAGGTGGGGCGATGAGTGAGCAGTACTTC
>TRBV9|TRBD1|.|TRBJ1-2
CASSHGEGTGQAYGYTF
TGTGCCAGCAGCCACGGGGAAGGGACAGGGCAGGCCTATGGCTACACCTTC
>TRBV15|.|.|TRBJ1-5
CATSRDRGSNQPQHF
TGTGCCACCAGCAGAGATCGGGGGAGCAATCAGCCCCAGCATTTT
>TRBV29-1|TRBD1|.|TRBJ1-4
CSGIGTGSEKLFF
TGCAGCGGTATTGGGACAGGGAGTGAAAAACTGTTTTTT
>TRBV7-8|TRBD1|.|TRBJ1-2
CASSPDRVGSNYGYTF
TGTGCCAGCAGCCCCGACAGGGTGGGATCTAACTATGGCTACACCTTC
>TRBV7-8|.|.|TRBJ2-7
CASSPRSTPAPYEQYF
TGTGCCAGCAGCCCCAGGTCTACTCCCGCACCTTACGAGCAGTACTTC
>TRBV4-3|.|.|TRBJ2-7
CASSQAQADYEQYF
TGCGCCAGCAGCCAAGCTCAGGCCGATTACGAGCAGTACTTC